These T cell receptor beta chains were read from a single sample in a study of shared T cell receptors in the human thymus. This table comes from immunoSEQ multiplex PCR, and its TCRdb copy is limited to in-frame clones, with some not included. The repertoire holds roughly 710,000 clones, 70% to 90% seen once, with approximately 0.01% in the top ten. These records were also assigned to another study, of human thymus T cells.

The sequencing input was thymocytes. These receptors all stem from a girl less than two years old with a congenital heart defect. Each CDR3 is given with its conserved first and last residue. A D gene is named only where the DNA matches it firmly. Not all rows give a size; the values are once, few, many and, for expanded clones, a class.

-	-	TRBJ1-2	TRBV14	CASSQDLHNGYTF	TGTGCCAGCAGCCAAGATCTTCACAACGGCTACACCTTC
-	TRBD1	TRBJ1-4	TRBV6-1	CASSEFTRLPDRGSEKLFF	TGTGCCAGCAGTGAATTCACCCGACTTCCGGACAGGGGTAGTGAAAAACTGTTTTTT
once	TRBD1	TRBJ1-6	TRBV5-1	CASSSWDSRNSPLHF	TGCGCCAGCAGCTCCTGGGACAGCCGGAATTCACCCCTCCACTTT
-	TRBD2	TRBJ2-3	TRBV18	CASSPPRLAPFTDTQYF	TGTGCCAGCTCACCACCCCGACTAGCGCCCTTCACAGATACGCAGTATTTT
-	-	TRBJ1-2	TRBV10-3	CAIRMTQSEGYTF	TGTGCCATCAGGATGACACAATCTGAGGGCTACACCTTC
-	TRBD1	TRBJ1-1	TRBV14	CASSQDLFGTGTNLNTEAFF	TGTGCCAGCAGCCAAGATCTTTTTGGGACAGGGACCAATTTGAACACTGAAGCTTTCTTT
-	-	TRBJ1-1	TRBV11-2	CASSLENKNTEAFF	TGTGCCAGCAGCTTAGAAAACAAGAACACTGAAGCTTTCTTT
-	TRBD2	TRBJ2-7	TRBV28	CASSLRAGGTSYEQYF	TGTGCCAGCAGTTTAAGAGCGGGGGGGACGTCCTACGAGCAGTACTTC
-	-	TRBJ2-7	TRBV7-9	CASSQVPGDRGEQYF	TGTGCCAGCAGCCAAGTCCCAGGGGACCGAGGAGAGCAGTACTTC
-	-	TRBJ1-1	TRBV6-1	CASSREGNTEAFF	TGTGCCAGCAGCCGGGAGGGAAACACTGAAGCTTTCTTT
once	-	TRBJ1-1	TRBV29-1	CSGDRQTTEAFF	TGCAGCGGGGATCGACAGACCACTGAAGCTTTCTTT
-	-	TRBJ2-2	TRBV19	CASLNQRRGGELFF	TGTGCCAGCCTCAACCAACGGCGCGGCGGGGAGCTGTTTTTT
few	-	TRBJ2-7	TRBV4-1	CASSQVVVRGRSYEQYF	TGCGCCAGCAGCCAAGTCGTAGTGCGGGGGCGGTCCTACGAGCAGTACTTC
-	TRBD1	TRBJ1-1	TRBV19	CASSIRVQGALGTEAFF	TGTGCCAGTAGTATAAGGGTACAGGGGGCGTTAGGCACTGAAGCTTTCTTT
-	-	TRBJ2-5	TRBV4-3	CASSQDPKVSGRGIKTQETQYF	TGCGCCAGCAGCCAAGATCCGAAGGTTTCGGGTAGGGGAATAAAAACCCAAGAGACCCAGTACTTC
once	-	TRBJ2-6	TRBV28	CASSFTPRLPSGANVLTF	TGTGCCAGCAGTTTCACTCCCCGACTGCCCTCTGGGGCCAACGTCCTGACTTTC
-	TRBD1	TRBJ1-6	TRBV19	CASSDRDRENSPLHF	TGTGCCAGTAGTGACCGGGACAGGGAGAATTCACCCCTCCACTTT
-	TRBD1	TRBJ1-5	TRBV9	CASSVGQGIQPQHF	TGTGCCAGCAGCGTAGGACAGGGCATTCAGCCCCAGCATTTT
-	-	TRBJ1-5	TRBV27	CASSLGDKNQPQHF	TGTGCCAGCAGTTTAGGTGACAAGAATCAGCCCCAGCATTTT
-	-	TRBJ2-3	TRBV29-1	CSVKGLSTDTQYF	TGCAGCGTTAAAGGACTGAGCACAGATACGCAGTATTTT
-	TRBD1	TRBJ2-3	TRBV28	CASSYDRGVDTQYF	TGTGCCAGCAGCTATGACAGGGGCGTAGATACGCAGTATTTT
-	TRBD2	TRBJ2-3	TRBV7-8	CASSLVAGGRTQYF	TGTGCCAGCAGCTTAGTAGCGGGGGGGCGTACGCAGTATTTT
-	-	TRBJ2-7	TRBV30	CAWSVPHGASPYEQYF	TGTGCCTGGAGTGTACCCCACGGAGCTAGTCCCTACGAGCAGTACTTC
-	-	TRBJ1-1	TRBV7-9	CASSPYPSEAFF	TGTGCCAGCAGCCCATACCCCAGCGAGGCTTTCTTT
few	TRBD1	TRBJ2-7	TRBV6-5	CASMGDRAYEQYF	TGTGCCAGCATGGGGGACAGGGCCTACGAGCAGTACTTC